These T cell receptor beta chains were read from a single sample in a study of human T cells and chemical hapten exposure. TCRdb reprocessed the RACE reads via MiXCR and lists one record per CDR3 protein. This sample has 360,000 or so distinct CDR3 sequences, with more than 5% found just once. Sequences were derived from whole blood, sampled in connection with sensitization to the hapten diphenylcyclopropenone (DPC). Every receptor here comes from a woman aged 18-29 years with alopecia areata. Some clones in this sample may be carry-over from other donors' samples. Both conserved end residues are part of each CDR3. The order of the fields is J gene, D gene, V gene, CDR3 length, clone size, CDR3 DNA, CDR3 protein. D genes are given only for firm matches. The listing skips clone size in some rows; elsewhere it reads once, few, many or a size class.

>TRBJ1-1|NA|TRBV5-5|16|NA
TGTGCCAGCAGCTTTCGCATGACGACCATGAACACTGAAGCTTTCTTT
CASSFRMTTMNTEAFF
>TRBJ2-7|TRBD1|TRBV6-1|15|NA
TGTGCCAGCAGTGAATGGACAGGGACTTTGTACGAGCAGTACTTC
CASSEWTGTLYEQYF
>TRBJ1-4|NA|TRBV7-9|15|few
TGTGCCAGCAGCTTACGGTCGGGATATAATGAAAAACTGTTTTTT
CASSLRSGYNEKLFF
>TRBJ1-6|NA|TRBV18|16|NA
TGTGCCAGCTCATCCTCCGGGATCTCCTATAATTCACCCCTCCACTTT
CASSSSGISYNSPLHF
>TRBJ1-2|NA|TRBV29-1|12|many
TGCAGCACGAGGAAGGGCTCCGATGGCTACACCTTC
CSTRKGSDGYTF
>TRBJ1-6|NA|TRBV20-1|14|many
TGCAGTGCACACAAAGACAGCACTAATTCACCCCTCCACTTT
CSAHKDSTNSPLHF
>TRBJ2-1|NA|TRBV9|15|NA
TGTGCCAGCAGCGGGCTTACCAGCTCCTACAATGAGCAGTTCTTC
CASSGLTSSYNEQFF
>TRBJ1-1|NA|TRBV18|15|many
TGTGCCAGCTCACTCACGACTACGGGGTACACTGAAGCTTTCTTT
CASSLTTTGYTEAFF
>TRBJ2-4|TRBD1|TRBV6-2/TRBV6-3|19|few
TGTGCCAGCAGTTCTTTGACAGGGCTCGGGGTGTCAGCCAAAAACATTCAGTACTTC
CASSSLTGLGVSAKNIQYF
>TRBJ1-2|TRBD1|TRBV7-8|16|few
TGTGCCAGCAGCTTGAGGACTCCCGGGACAGGCTATGGCTACACCTTC
CASSLRTPGTGYGYTF
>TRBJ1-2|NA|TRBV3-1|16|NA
TGTGCCAGCAGCCAAGAGCACGGAGGAGCTAACTATGGCTACACCTTC
CASSQEHGGANYGYTF
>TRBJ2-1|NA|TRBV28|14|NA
TGTGCCAGCAGCCATCAGGGGGGTCGCCATGAGCAGTTCTTC
CASSHQGGRHEQFF
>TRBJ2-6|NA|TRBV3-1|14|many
TGTGCCAGCAGCCTGGGCCATGGGGCCAACGTCCTGACTTTC
CASSLGHGANVLTF
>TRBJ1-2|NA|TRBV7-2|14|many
TGTGCCAGCAGCTTAGTATCAGGGAACTATGGCTACACCTTC
CASSLVSGNYGYTF
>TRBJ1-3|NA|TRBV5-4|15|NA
TGTGCCAGCAGCCCCGACAGTCGCTCTGGAAACACCATATATTTT
CASSPDSRSGNTIYF
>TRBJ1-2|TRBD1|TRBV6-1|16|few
TGTGCCAGCAGTGTTGACCAGGGGGCGCTTGGCTATGGCTACACCTTC
CASSVDQGALGYGYTF
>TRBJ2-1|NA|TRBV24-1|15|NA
TGTGCCACCAGTGAGTCTGGGGGCCTGTTAAATGAGCAGTTCTTC
CATSESGGLLNEQFF
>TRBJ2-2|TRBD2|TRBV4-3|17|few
TGCGCCAGCAGCCAGGCAACACTAGCGGGGGACACCGGGGAGCTGTTTTTT
CASSQATLAGDTGELFF
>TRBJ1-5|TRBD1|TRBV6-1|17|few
TGTGCCAGCAGTGAAGTAAGGGGACAGGGGGCCGGAGAGCCCCAGCATTTT
CASSEVRGQGAGEPQHF
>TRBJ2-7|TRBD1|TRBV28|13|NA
TGTGCCACCGTTAAGGCAGGGGGCGCGGAGCAGTACTTC
CATVKAGGAEQYF
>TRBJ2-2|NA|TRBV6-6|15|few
TGTGCCAGCAGTTACTCGATAGGGGCCGGCGGGGAGCTGTTTTTT
CASSYSIGAGGELFF
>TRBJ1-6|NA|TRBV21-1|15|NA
TGTGCCAGCAGCAAAGCACCTCTAGAGAATTCACCCCTCCACTTT
CASSKAPLENSPLHF
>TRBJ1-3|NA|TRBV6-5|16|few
TGTGCCAGCAGTTACAGGCAGGGGTTCTCTGGAAACACCATATATTTT
CASSYRQGFSGNTIYF
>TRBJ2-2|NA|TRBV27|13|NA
TGTGCCAGCAGTTTATGGACTTCAGGAGAGCTGTTTTTT
CASSLWTSGELFF
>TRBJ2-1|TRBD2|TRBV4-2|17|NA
TGTGCCAGCAGCCAAGAGGGAAAAAGTAGCGGGGGCAATGAGCAGTTCTTC
CASSQEGKSSGGNEQFF
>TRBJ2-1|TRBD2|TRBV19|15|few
TGTGCCAGTAGTATAAGGGCGGGGGCCTACAATGAGCAGTTCTTC
CASSIRAGAYNEQFF
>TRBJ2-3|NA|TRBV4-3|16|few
TGCGCCAGCAGCCAAGAAACTGGGGGGAACGGAGATACGCAGTATTTT
CASSQETGGNGDTQYF